This TCR beta chain is from a study of PD-L1 blockade in urothelial cancer (dated 2017 in TCRdb). Background for the entire study: Every patient began therapy around 2014 and was given atezolizumab 1,200 mg intravenously every 3 weeks. About 90% of the roughly 29 patients were identified as males with urothelial cancer of bladder origin, and a prior smoking history was reported by 18 of 29 patients. An ECOG performance status of 0 or 1 was recorded for the patients, and 0 to 3 prior chemotherapy regimens had been received by the patients. Blood samples were analyzed 3 weeks after the start of treatment (second dose) and 6 weeks after the start of treatment. Blood samples yielded a median of around 150,000 T cells and roughly 83,000 unique TCRs, with median clonality approximately 0.08. An exploratory multi-omic analysis was conducted of the somatic, immune and clinical correlates of response to PD-L1 blockade with atezolizumab in urothelial cancer. Pretreatment tumor samples and matched peripheral blood, collected serially before and after atezolizumab treatment, underwent TCR sequencing. Durable clinical benefit meant progression-free survival longer than 6 months, and TCR features were also tested against progression-free and overall survival. In the same patients, whole exome sequencing and RNA sequencing of pretreatment tumors were performed in addition to TCR sequencing. Several patients achieved durable clinical benefit and 20 did not. Pretreatment blood TCR-seq was available for about 27 patients, at least one posttreatment blood collection was obtained for around 24 patients, and tumor TCR-seq was available for around 24 patients. Summary of the overall study and its limitations: Greater expansion of tumor-associated TCR clones in peripheral blood 3 weeks after the start of treatment was observed in patients with durable benefit (n of about 20, p = 0.022). Because of the small sample size (n of about 29) and the many exploratory analyses performed, the results are intended to be regarded as hypothesis-generating. A pretreatment peripheral blood TCR clonality below the median was linked to improved progression-free and overall survival.

This specimen's time point label, per the study, means: peripheral blood 6 weeks after treatment start. A total of under 35 patients with locally advanced or metastatic urothelial carcinoma, treated at Memorial Sloan Kettering on a trial protocol, made up the cohort. Peripheral blood mononuclear cells were collected pretreatment and during treatment, with between 1 and 8 total time points obtained per patient. The Qiagen DNeasy Blood extraction kit was used to purify genomic DNA from total PBMCs and from tumor samples. PBMCs were collected pretreatment and during treatment, and were isolated and stored as previously described. The junction carries 10 bases between V and J, which are trimmed by 0 bases and 5 bases respectively. Per the germline V gene, SQVTM is the CDR1 and ANQGSEA is the CDR2. CDR3 length: 13 amino acids, cysteine to phenylalanine. The only DNA kept is the CDR3, 39 bases in frame from the first base.

Synthetic TCR analog templates were spiked into each PCR to estimate absolute template abundance from read counts. The immunoSEQ assay used bias-controlled V and J gene primers to amplify TCRbeta CDR3 regions from genomic DNA. Rearranged TCRbeta segments were sequenced at approximately 20X coverage. The authors' analysis ran thus. Clustering was used to correct sequencing errors, and CDR3s were annotated against IMGT so that V, D and J genes could be assigned. Downstream analyses used only productive TCRbeta rearrangements and left out out-of-frame or stop-codon sequences. Clonality was calculated as one minus the Shannon entropy normalized by the log of the number of unique productive sequences. Clones differing between time points or between blood and tumor were identified using Fisher's exact test with Benjamini-Hochberg correction, with an adjusted p below 0.01 applied as the threshold. TCRdb retrieved this table from immuneACCESS and kept in-frame rearrangements only. Not all clones are present; in checked studies, unresolved V genes account for under half, and no reason is known for the remainder. The D gene and trimming were derived from the DNA, and the V and J assignments and clone size from that table. Here the sample has 100,000 to 150,000 clones; about 82% occur a single time. The ten biggest clones cover 2% to 3% of the sample.

As regards this clone: Its specific antigen is unknown. The record has no base qualities; no much larger clone is one base away.

The rearranged segments are TRBV29-1 and TRBJ1-1; no D segment can be confidently identified. Specimen: PBMCs, collected around atezolizumab (anti-PD-L1) treatment. This TCR was sampled from a man in his fifties with urothelial cancer. The base sequence is TGCAGCGTTGAAGAGCTCACGGGGACTGAAGCTTTCTTT. Its translation reads: CSVEELTGTEAFF.